Each of the 32 T cell receptor beta chains below was sequenced from the same sample in a study of molecular identifiers for immune sequencing clone quantification. TCRdb itself ran the PCR reads through MiXCR, one entry per CDR3 protein. Of around 470,000 distinct CDR3 sequences in the sample, 25% were seen once. Sequencing was carried out using naive CD8+ T cells from blood, with Jurkat cell RNA spiked in. Subset noted: FACS-sorted CD8+CD4-CCR7+CD45RA+ naive T cells. These receptors were taken from a human donor in good health. Some libraries in this study had Jurkat cell RNA spiked in.

J is TRBJ1-1 and V is TRBV20-1; tentative D call: TRBD1 (6 bases). Germline loops: CDR1 DFQATT, CDR2 SNEGSKA (reference sequence). V gave up 5 bases and J gave up 4 bases, with 20 bases separating them. The CDR3 is 15 amino acids. CDR3 region: CSAYGGGQIGTEAFF. The DNA for the CDR3 is TGCAGTGCTTACGGAGGGGGGCAGATCGGCACTGAAGCTTTCTTT.

Ten or more counts support this clonotype. A junction end diverges from the germline sequence, so it may reflect a read error. V usage is TRBV7-7 and J usage is TRBJ2-5; D assignment may be TRBD1 or TRBD2 (5 bases each). The CDR3 loop spans 15 amino acids. Germline CDR1 is SSHAT and CDR2 is FNYEAQ (reference sequence). The chain's CDR3 is CASSLRPGSQETQYF. In nucleotides, the CDR3 is TGTGCTAGCAGCTTACGCCCAGGGAGCCAAGAGACCCAGTACTTC.

In the case of this clonotype: A much larger clone lies a single base off, so this may be a read error. V and J are TRBV27 and TRBJ2-3; D could derive from TRBD1 or TRBD2 (5 bases each). CDR1 MNHEY and CDR2 SMNVEV come from the germline V gene (reference sequence). The CDR3 contains 13 residues. The CDR3 reads CVSSLYGTDTQYF. CDR3 DNA sequence: TGTGTCAGCAGTTTATACGGGACGGATACGCAGTATTTT.

The J gene is TRBJ2-7, the V gene TRBV27; D possibly corresponds to TRBD2 (6 bases). Germline-derived CDR1 and CDR2 are MNHEY and SMNVEV (reference sequence). The CDR3 loop spans 14 amino acids. V dropped 8 bases and J dropped 5 bases, with 19 bases sitting between them. The CDR3 region has the DNA TGTGCCAGCCACTCAAGGGACTCCCTTAACGAGCAGTACTTC. This gives the protein CASHSRDSLNEQYF.

In this sample, this clonotype turned up once. Given a much more abundant clone one base away, this may be a read error. V gene TRBV6-5 combines with J gene TRBJ2-5; the D is unclear. This CDR3 comprises 15 residues. Germline loops: CDR1 MNHEY, CDR2 SVGAGI. CDR3: CASSHGLGNQEAQYF. CDR3 bases: TGTGCCAGCAGTCACGGTTTGGGGAATCAAGAGGCCCAGTACTTC.

This clonotype was observed a single time. This may stem from a read error, because a much larger clone lies one nucleotide away. The V and J genes are TRBV28 and TRBJ2-3; 7 bases align to TRBD1. The CDR3 has 16 residues. Germline-derived CDR1 and CDR2 are MDHEN and SYDVKM. CDR3 bases: TGTGCCAGCAGTTTGGGGACAGTTAGTGGCACAGATACGCGGTATTTT. Translating it yields CASSLGTVSGTDTRYF.

On this clonotype: One junction end disagrees with the germline gene, perhaps due to a read error. This sequence joins TRBV19 and TRBJ2-1; the match to TRBD2 covers 7 bases. CDR1 is LNHDA and CDR2 is SQIVND in the germline V gene (reference sequence). This CDR3 region has 17 residues. The CDR3 region is CASSSISGAGSYNERFF. The CDR3, as DNA: TGTGCCAGTAGTTCGATCAGCGGGGCCGGCTCCTACAATGAGCGGTTCTTC.

This clonotype occurred a few times. The chain combines TRBV6-5 with TRBJ1-1; the match to TRBD1 covers 9 bases. V was pared by 5 bases and J by 6 bases, with 7 bases of the junction left unmatched. This CDR3 is 14 amino acids long. Germline CDR1 and CDR2: MNHEY and SVGAGI. This CDR3 reads CASSVTGGISEAFF. The DNA of the CDR3 is TGTGCCAGCAGTGTAACAGGGGGCATCTCTGAAGCTTTCTTT.

The CDR3 coding sequence is TGTGCCAGCAGCCCGACAGGGTTCCACGAGCAGTACTTC. It yields the protein CASSPTGFHEQYF. This chain connects TRBV7-9 to TRBJ2-7; 7 bases map to TRBD1. V lost 5 bases and J lost 5; bases outside the gene matches: 6. CDR3 length equals 13 residues. CDR1 and CDR2 from the germline V gene are SEHNR and FQNEAQ (reference sequence).

A few counts support this clonotype. The chain has TRBV30 and TRBJ1-5, with D possibly TRBD1 on 5 matching bases. CDR3 length: 13 residues. V was shortened by 2 bases and J by 4 bases, with 9 bases between the two germline ends. Looked up from germline, CDR1 is GTSNPN and CDR2 is SVGIG (reference sequence). This chain's CDR3 is CAWSFGGNQPQHF. For the CDR3, the DNA is TGTGCCTGGAGTTTCGGGGGAAATCAGCCCCAGCATTTT.

The chain joins TRBV9 to TRBJ2-7, with TRBD1 as a possible D gene (5 bases). CDR1 and CDR2 from the germline V gene are SGDLS and YYNGEE. The CDR3 runs to 13 residues. Trimming pared 3 bases from V and 3 bases from J, leaving 10 bases between. Here the CDR3 DNA reads TGTGCCAGCAGCGAGGACAACGGCTACGAGCAGTACTTC. This gives the protein CASSEDNGYEQYF.

This chain joins TRBV10-3 and TRBJ1-5; a possible D gene is TRBD1 (5 bases). CDR1 and CDR2 (germline): ENHRY, SYGVKD. The CDR3 has 15 amino acids. Trimming pared 2 bases from V and 6 bases from J, leaving 14 bases between. The CDR3 nucleotides read TGTGCCATCAGTGAGGGGTCAGGGTACGGTCAGCCCCAGCATTTT. Its protein is CAISEGSGYGQPQHF.

The V and J genes are TRBV7-2 and TRBJ2-7; D gene ambiguous. The germline V gene has CDR1 SGHTA and CDR2 FQGNSA. The germline V and J ends were trimmed by 1 base and 5 bases, with 6 bases remaining between them. This CDR3 contains 12 residues. The CDR3 here is CASSLVDNEQYF. Written as DNA, the CDR3 is TGTGCCAGCAGCTTAGTAGACAACGAGCAGTACTTC.

This clonotype was found many times. The chain is built from TRBV4-3 and TRBJ2-5; D not resolved. The CDR3 runs 15 residues. V lost 0 bases and J lost 5, with 13 bases in between. Germline CDR1 reads LGHNA; CDR2 reads YSLEER. CDR3 nucleotides: TGCGCCAGCAGCCAAGAAAGAAGGGCTATGGAGACCCAGTACTTC. It yields the protein CASSQERRAMETQYF.

This clonotype was recorded many times. The rearrangement uses TRBV29-1 and TRBJ1-1; D is unclear. V dropped 5 bases and J dropped 0 bases, with 7 bases sitting between them. The CDR3 runs to 12 residues. CDR1 and CDR2 (germline): SQVTM, ANQGSEA. Written as DNA, the CDR3 is TGCAGCGTTCAAAGCATGAACACTGAAGCTTTCTTT. It is translated as CSVQSMNTEAFF.

The CDR3 here is CSARGDDEGAFF. The CDR3 DNA is TGCAGTGCTAGAGGAGACGACGAGGGAGCTTTCTTT. The rearrangement uses TRBV20-1 and TRBJ1-1; D unclear. Trimming took off 1 base at V and 10 bases at J, with 13 bases between the two ends. This CDR3 comprises 12 residues. Germline V gene lookup returns CDR1 DFQATT and CDR2 SNEGSKA (reference sequence).

The rearrangement uses TRBV27 and TRBJ1-5; 9 nucleotides match TRBD1. CDR3 size: 15 residues. Germline CDR1 reads MNHEY; CDR2 reads SMNVEV (reference sequence). The ends lost 5 bases at V and 4 bases at J; junction bases unmatched: 6. The DNA for the CDR3 is TGTGCCAGCAGTGCGGGGACAGGGCGGAATCAGCCCCAGCATTTT. Amino acid sequence: CASSAGTGRNQPQHF.

CDR3 in amino acids: CSASDFSGDTQYF. Written as DNA, the CDR3 is TGCAGTGCCTCAGACTTCTCCGGAGATACGCAGTATTTT. The rearrangement joins TRBV20-1 to TRBJ2-3; no clear D gene. This CDR3 has 13 amino acids. Between the trimmed V and J ends, which lost 6 bases and 5 bases, there was a span of 15 bases. Germline V gene sequence: CDR1 DFQATT, CDR2 SNEGSKA (reference sequence).

At least ten counts were recorded for this clonotype. The gene calls are TRBV6-5 and TRBJ2-5; D is unresolved. The CDR3 runs to 14 residues. Germline CDR1 and CDR2: MNHEY and SVGAGI. Deletions cut 7 bases from V and 4 bases from J, with 16 bases between. The CDR3 DNA reads TGTGCCAGCACCCCGTTTTCGGGTCTAGAGACCCAGTACTTC. Amino acid sequence: CASTPFSGLETQYF.

This clonotype showed up many times. CDR3 in DNA: TGTGCCAGCAGCCTACCGTGGGTTCCTAGCACAGATACGCAGTATTTT. Amino acids: CASSLPWVPSTDTQYF. V usage is TRBV7-9 and J usage is TRBJ2-3; D not resolved. This CDR3 has 16 amino acids. Germline-derived CDR1 and CDR2 are SEHNR and FQNEAQ (reference sequence). V lost 5 bases, J lost 0 bases, and 15 bases lay in between.

This clonotype was seen more than once but under ten times. V gene TRBV9 combines with J gene TRBJ2-1; 7 bases map to TRBD1. The CDR3 sequence is 14 residues long. The V gene's germline CDR1 is SGDLS and CDR2 YYNGEE. The V segment lost 6 bases and the J segment 1 base; nucleotides outside the gene matches: 4. CDR3 DNA: TGTGCCAGCACTGTGGGACAGTCCTACAATGAGCAGTTCTTC. This translates into CASTVGQSYNEQFF.

There are a few counts of this clonotype. V gene TRBV27 combines with J gene TRBJ1-2; D may be TRBD1 (5 bases). Trimming cost V 5 bases and J 2 bases, with 15 bases left between them. The CDR3 contains 15 residues. Germline-derived CDR1 and CDR2 are MNHEY and SMNVEV (reference sequence). In nucleotides, the CDR3 is TGTGCCAGCAGTCCGCTGGGACTATCCAACTATGGCTACACCTTC. It yields the protein CASSPLGLSNYGYTF.

This clonotype was observed many times. The genes are TRBV28 and TRBJ2-7; D is perhaps TRBD1 (6 bases). Per germline, CDR1 MDHEN and CDR2 SYDVKM. The CDR3 is 17 amino acids. V was shortened by 4 bases and J by 3 bases, with 22 bases between the two germline ends. CDR3 loop: CASSSRKPDRINYEQYF. DNA for the CDR3: TGTGCCAGCAGTTCGCGAAAGCCCGACAGGATCAACTACGAGCAGTACTTC. The entire variable domain, with the rest obtained from reference TRBV28 and TRBJ2-7, is as follows: DVKVTQSSRYLVKRTGEKVFLECVQDMDHENMFWYRQDPGLGLRLIYFSYDVKMKEKGDIPEGYSVSREKKERFSLILESASTNQTSMYLCASSSRKPDRINYEQYFGPGTRLTVT.

The chain uses TRBV5-1 and TRBJ2-7; D remains ambiguous. This CDR3 is built from 14 residues. CDR1 is SGHRS, CDR2 YFSETQ, per germline. V dropped 1 base and J dropped 6 bases, with 14 bases sitting between them. CDR3 loop: CASSLFPDTLEQYF. The CDR3 DNA is TGCGCCAGCAGCTTGTTTCCGGATACACTCGAGCAGTACTTC.

The table lists this clonotype with many counts. The chain joins TRBV12-3 or TRBV12-4 to TRBJ2-3; D gene ambiguous. The CDR3 contains 12 residues. V lost 8 bases and J 2 bases, leaving 8 bases between the germline ends. DNA for the CDR3: TGTGCCAGCGCAGCCTACACAGATACGCAGTATTTT. Translating it yields CASAAYTDTQYF.

The sample holds one count of this clonotype. Compared with germline, one end of the junction differs, possibly owing to a read error. The gene calls are TRBV7-9 and TRBJ2-7; D uncertain. Germline CDR1 is SEHNR and CDR2 is FQNEAQ (reference sequence). The CDR3 totals 17 residues. The DNA for the CDR3 is TGTGCCAGCAGCTTGGAGTCGGGCTCAACGACATTTGACGAGCTGTACTTC. As protein: CASSLESGSTTFDELYF.

The J gene is TRBJ2-7, the V gene TRBV9; 11 nucleotides match TRBD2. The CDR3 runs to 15 residues. V shed 2 bases and J 0 bases; nucleotides not matched to a gene: 1. Germline V gene data show CDR1 as SGDLS and CDR2 as YYNGEE. The CDR3 spells CASSVTSGGSYEQYF. CDR3 sequence (DNA): TGTGCCAGCAGCGTCACTAGCGGGGGCTCCTACGAGCAGTACTTC.

J is TRBJ2-1 and V is TRBV12-3 or TRBV12-4; no firm D call. This CDR3 has 13 residues. Trimming shortened V by 5 bases and J by 10 bases, and 15 bases separated the two germline ends. The CDR3 loop is CASSTHQLAEQFF. The CDR3 region has the DNA TGTGCCAGCAGTACCCACCAGCTGGCGGAGCAGTTCTTC.

A few counts support this clonotype. This chain links TRBV6-2 or TRBV6-3 with TRBJ2-5, with 12 bases matching TRBD2. The CDR3 covers 16 residues. Germline V lookup: CDR1 MNHEY, CDR2 SVGEGT. The ends lost 4 bases at V and 1 base at J; junction bases unmatched: 4. The CDR3, as DNA: TGTGCCAGCAGTTTCGGACTAGCGGGACTCCAAGAGACCCAGTACTTC. Encoded protein: CASSFGLAGLQETQYF.

V gene TRBV24-1 combines with J gene TRBJ2-3; no firm D call. The germline V gene encodes CDR1 KGHDR and CDR2 SFDVKD. V lost 7 bases to trimming and J lost 6 bases, with 13 bases between them. This CDR3 has 13 residues. The CDR3 coding sequence is TGTGCCACCAGCCGGGCGCGGTGGGATACGCAGTATTTT. This translates into CATSRARWDTQYF.

The chain recombines TRBV6-2 or TRBV6-3 with TRBJ2-7, with D possibly being TRBD2 (5 bases). Germline CDR1 MNHEY, CDR2 SVGEGT. V shed 10 bases and J shed 0 bases, with 13 bases lying between them. The CDR3 is 13 residues long. The chain's CDR3 is CATRPAASYEQYF. For the CDR3, the DNA is TGTGCCACCCGACCAGCGGCCTCCTACGAGCAGTACTTC.

This clonotype was picked up a small number of times. The chain combines TRBV5-1 with TRBJ1-6; 8 bases are shared with TRBD1. Germline V gene lookup returns CDR1 SGHRS and CDR2 YFSETQ. V lost 1 base, J lost 0 bases, and 12 bases stayed unmatched. CDR3 length equals 20 residues. The CDR3: CASSLFPQDTGGSYNSPLHF. The CDR3 nucleotides are TGCGCCAGCAGCTTGTTCCCACAGGACACAGGGGGCTCCTATAATTCACCCCTCCACTTT.